The source of this TCR beta chain is a study of T-cell reconstitution after alpha-beta-depleted transplantation in children. The V end was cut by 5 bases, the J end by 5 bases, with 16 bases between. CDR1 and CDR2 (germline): SGHNT, YENEEA. The CDR3 contains 15 residues. Unique molecular identifiers were incorporated into the prepared TCRbeta library. In TCRdb, the PCR reads were re-called with MiXCR into one record per CDR3 protein. The sample has some 550,000 distinct CDR3 sequences, around 16% seen once. In its sample, this clonotype was seen a few times. V and J are TRBV11-3 and TRBJ2-1, with D perhaps matching TRBD2 (7 bases). The sequence came from a human donor who donated a stem cell graft to a child with acute lymphoblastic leukemia. Material: PBMCs from the stem cell graft donor, obtained from the stem cell graft. The CDR3 protein is CASSHSPGGHNEQFF. The CDR3 DNA follows: TGTGCCAGCAGCCATTCCCCGGGGGGCCACAATGAGCAGTTCTTC.